This T cell receptor (beta chain) was retrieved from a study of blood T cell repertoires in COVID-19. Study context: The origin of the acute and convalescent COVID-19 samples was the United States, Italy and Spain. Nucleic acid was either cDNA or gDNA, and it came from T cells, B-cell-depleted T cells, or PBMCs.

This CDR3 contains 13 residues. Germline CDR1 reads LGHNA; CDR2 reads YSLEER. The V gene lost 3 bases and the J gene lost 3 bases, with 8 bases spanning the gap. Original methodology: Estimation of nucleated cell counts relied on the amplification of reference gene primers. Profiled with immunoSEQ multiplex PCR; TCRdb holds only in-frame clones, not every one. Clone size and V and J calls were adopted from that table, with D and trimming inferred from the DNA. This table has nearly 55,000 clones, just over 85% appearing once. Source material: peripheral blood. The receptor's source is a man aged 70 or older with active COVID-19. The chain uses TRBV4-3 and TRBJ1-1; D is perhaps TRBD1 (6 bases). CDR3 coding DNA: TGCGCCAGCAGCCAGGGACACTACACTGAAGCTTTCTTT. Amino acids: CASSQGHYTEAFF.